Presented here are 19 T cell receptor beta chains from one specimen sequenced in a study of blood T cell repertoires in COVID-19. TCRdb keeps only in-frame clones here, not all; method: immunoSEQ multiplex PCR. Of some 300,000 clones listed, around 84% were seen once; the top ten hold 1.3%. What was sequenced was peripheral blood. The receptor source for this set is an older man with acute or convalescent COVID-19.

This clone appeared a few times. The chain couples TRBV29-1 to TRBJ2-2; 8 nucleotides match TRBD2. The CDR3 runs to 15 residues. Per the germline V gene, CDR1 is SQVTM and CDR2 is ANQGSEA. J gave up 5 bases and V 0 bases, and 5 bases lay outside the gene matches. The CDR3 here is CSVEEGTSNTGELFF. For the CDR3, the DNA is TGCAGCGTTGAAGAGGGGACTAGTAATACCGGGGAGCTGTTTTTT.

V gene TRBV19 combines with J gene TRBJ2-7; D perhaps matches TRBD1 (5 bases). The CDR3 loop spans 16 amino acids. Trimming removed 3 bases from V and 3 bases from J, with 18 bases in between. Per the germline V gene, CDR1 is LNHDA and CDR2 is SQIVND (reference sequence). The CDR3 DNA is TGTGCCAGTAGTATCAATGGGGCAGTCAGCTTCTACGAGCAGTACTTC. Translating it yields CASSINGAVSFYEQYF. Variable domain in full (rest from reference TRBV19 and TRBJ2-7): DGGITQSPKYLFRKEGQNVTLSCEQNLNHDAMYWYRQDPGQGLRLIYYSQIVNDFQKGDIAEGYSVSREKKESFPLTVTSAQKNPTAFYLCASSINGAVSFYEQYFGPGTRLTVT.

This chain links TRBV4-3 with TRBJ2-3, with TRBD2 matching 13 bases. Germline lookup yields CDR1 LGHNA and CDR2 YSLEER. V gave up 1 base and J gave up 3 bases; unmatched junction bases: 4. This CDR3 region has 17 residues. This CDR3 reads CASSQGLAGGLTDTQYF. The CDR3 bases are TGCGCCAGCAGCCAAGGACTAGCGGGAGGACTTACAGATACGCAGTATTTT.

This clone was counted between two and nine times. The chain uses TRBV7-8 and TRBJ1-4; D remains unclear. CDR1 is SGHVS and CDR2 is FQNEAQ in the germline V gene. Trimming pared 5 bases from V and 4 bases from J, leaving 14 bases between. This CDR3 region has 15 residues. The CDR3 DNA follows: TGTGCCAGCAGCCCGGAGGGATTGCGTAATGAAAAACTGTTTTTT. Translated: CASSPEGLRNEKLFF.

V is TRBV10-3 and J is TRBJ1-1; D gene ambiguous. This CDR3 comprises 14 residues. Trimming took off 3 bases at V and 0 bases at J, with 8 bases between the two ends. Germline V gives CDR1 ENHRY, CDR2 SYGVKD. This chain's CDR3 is CAISDQNMNTEAFF. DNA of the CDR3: TGTGCCATCAGTGATCAGAACATGAACACTGAAGCTTTCTTT.

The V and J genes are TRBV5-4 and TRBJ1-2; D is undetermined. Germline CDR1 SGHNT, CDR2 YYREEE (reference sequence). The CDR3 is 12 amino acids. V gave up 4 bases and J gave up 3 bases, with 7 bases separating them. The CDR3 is CASSVTDYGYTF. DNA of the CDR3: TGTGCCAGCAGCGTCACAGACTATGGCTACACCTTC. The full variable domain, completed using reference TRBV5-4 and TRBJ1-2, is ETGVTQSPTHLIKTRGQQVTLRCSSQSGHNTVSWYQQALGQGPQFIFQYYREEENGRGNFPPRFSGLQFPNYSSELNVNALELDDSALYLCASSVTDYGYTFGSGTRLTVV.

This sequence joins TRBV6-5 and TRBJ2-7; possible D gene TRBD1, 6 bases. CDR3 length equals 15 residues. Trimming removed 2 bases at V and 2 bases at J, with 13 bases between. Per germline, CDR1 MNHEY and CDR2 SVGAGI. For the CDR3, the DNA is TGTGCCAGCAGTTACGGCCAGGGGATTCCCTACGAGCAGTACTTC. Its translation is CASSYGQGIPYEQYF.

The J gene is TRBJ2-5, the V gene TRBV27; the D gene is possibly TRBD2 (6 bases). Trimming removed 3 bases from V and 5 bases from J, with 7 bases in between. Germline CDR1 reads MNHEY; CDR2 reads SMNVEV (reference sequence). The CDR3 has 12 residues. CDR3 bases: TGTGCCAGCAGTTTTGGGGGGGAGACCCAGTACTTC. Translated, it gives CASSFGGETQYF.

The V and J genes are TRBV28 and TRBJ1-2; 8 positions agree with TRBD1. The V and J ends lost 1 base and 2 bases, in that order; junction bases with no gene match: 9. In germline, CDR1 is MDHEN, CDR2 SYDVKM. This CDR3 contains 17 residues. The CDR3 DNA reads TGTGCCAGCAGTTTATTGTCGGCAGGGGGCGACAACTATGGCTACACCTTC. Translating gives CASSLLSAGGDNYGYTF.

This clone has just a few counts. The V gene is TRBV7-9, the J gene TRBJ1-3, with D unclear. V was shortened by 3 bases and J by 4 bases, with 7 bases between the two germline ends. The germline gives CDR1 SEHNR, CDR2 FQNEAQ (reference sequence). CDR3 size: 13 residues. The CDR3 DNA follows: TGTGCCAGCAGCTTGGAGGAAGGAAACACCATATATTTT. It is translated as CASSLEEGNTIYF.

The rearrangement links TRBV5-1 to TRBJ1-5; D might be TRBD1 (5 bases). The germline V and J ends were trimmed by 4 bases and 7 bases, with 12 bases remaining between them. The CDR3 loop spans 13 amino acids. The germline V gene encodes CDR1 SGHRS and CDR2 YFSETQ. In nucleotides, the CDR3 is TGCGCCAGCAGCCTCGAAGGGGCACAGCCCCAGCATTTT. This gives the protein CASSLEGAQPQHF. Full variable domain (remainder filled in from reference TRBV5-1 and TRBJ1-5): KAGVTQTPRYLIKTRGQQVTLSCSPISGHRSVSWYQQTPGQGLQFLFEYFSETQRNKGNFPGRFSGRQFSNSRSEMNVSTLELGDSALYLCASSLEGAQPQHFGDGTRLSIL.

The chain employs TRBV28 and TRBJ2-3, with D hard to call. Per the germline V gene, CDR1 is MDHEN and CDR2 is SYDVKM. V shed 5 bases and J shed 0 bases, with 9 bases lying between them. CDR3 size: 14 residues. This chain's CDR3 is CASSPRTSTDTQYF. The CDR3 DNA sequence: TGTGCCAGCAGTCCGAGAACGAGCACAGATACGCAGTATTTT.

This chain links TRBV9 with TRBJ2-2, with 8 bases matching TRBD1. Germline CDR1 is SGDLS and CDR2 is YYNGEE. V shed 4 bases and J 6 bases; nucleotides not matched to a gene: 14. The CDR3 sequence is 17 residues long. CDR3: CASSLTGGWQSAGELFF. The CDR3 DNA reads TGTGCCAGCAGCTTAACAGGGGGATGGCAGTCGGCCGGGGAGCTGTTTTTT.

The CDR3 spells CASSLDSEYGYTF. CDR3 bases: TGCGCCAGCAGTCTGGACAGCGAATATGGCTACACCTTC. The chain links TRBV10-2 to TRBJ1-2; possible D gene TRBD1, 6 bases. Germline V lookup: CDR1 WSHSY, CDR2 SAAADI. V was pared by 5 bases and J by 5 bases, with 12 bases between. This CDR3 is 13 amino acids long.

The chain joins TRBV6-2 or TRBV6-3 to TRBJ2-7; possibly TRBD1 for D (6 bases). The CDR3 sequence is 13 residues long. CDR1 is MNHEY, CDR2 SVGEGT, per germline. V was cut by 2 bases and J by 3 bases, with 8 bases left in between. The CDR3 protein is CASSYEGDYEQYF. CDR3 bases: TGTGCCAGCAGTTACGAGGGGGACTACGAGCAGTACTTC.

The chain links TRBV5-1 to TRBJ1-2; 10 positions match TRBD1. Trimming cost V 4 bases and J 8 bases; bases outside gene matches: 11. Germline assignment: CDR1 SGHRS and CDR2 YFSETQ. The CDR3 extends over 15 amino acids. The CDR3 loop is CASSVIPGTGDGYTF. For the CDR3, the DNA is TGCGCCAGCAGCGTTATCCCCGGGACAGGGGACGGCTACACCTTC.

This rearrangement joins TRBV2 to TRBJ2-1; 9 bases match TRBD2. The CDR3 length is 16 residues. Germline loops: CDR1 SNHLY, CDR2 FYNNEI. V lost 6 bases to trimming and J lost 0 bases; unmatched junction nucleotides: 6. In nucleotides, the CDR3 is TGTGCCAGCAGAGTGGGACTAGCTTCCTCCTACAATGAGCAGTTCTTC. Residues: CASRVGLASSYNEQFF.

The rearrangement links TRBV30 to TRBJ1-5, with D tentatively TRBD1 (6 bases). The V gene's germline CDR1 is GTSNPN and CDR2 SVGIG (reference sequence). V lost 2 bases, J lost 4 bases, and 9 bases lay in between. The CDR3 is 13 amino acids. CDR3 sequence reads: CAWSQTGNQPQHF. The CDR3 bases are TGTGCCTGGAGTCAGACAGGAAATCAGCCCCAGCATTTT.

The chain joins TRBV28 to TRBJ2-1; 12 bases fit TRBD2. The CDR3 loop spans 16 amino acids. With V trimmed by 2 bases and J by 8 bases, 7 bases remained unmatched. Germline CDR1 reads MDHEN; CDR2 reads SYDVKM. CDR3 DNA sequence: TGTGCCAGCAGTTTACTCGGACTAGCGGGACATCATGAGCAGTTCTTC. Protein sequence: CASSLLGLAGHHEQFF.